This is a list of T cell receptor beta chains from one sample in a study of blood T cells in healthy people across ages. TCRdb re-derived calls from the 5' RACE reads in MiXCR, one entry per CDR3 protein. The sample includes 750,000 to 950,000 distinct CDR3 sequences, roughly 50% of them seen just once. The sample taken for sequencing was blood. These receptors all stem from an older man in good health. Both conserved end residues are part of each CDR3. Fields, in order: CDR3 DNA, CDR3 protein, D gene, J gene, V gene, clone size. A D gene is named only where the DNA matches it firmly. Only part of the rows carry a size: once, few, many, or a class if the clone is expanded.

CDR3 DNA: TGTGCCATTGCTAGCGGGCCCGGCACAGATACGCAGTATTTT
CDR3 protein: CAIASGPGTDTQYF
D gene: TRBD2
J gene: TRBJ2-3
V gene: TRBV10-3
clone size: .

CDR3 DNA: TGTGCCACCAGTGATCAAAGTCCCGGGACGTATAACTATGGCTACACCTTC
CDR3 protein: CATSDQSPGTYNYGYTF
D gene: .
J gene: TRBJ1-2
V gene: TRBV24-1
clone size: .

CDR3 DNA: TGTGCCAGCAGACGCACCGGGGGACTAGCGGGAGACAGCTACAATGAGCAGTTCTTC
CDR3 protein: CASRRTGGLAGDSYNEQFF
D gene: TRBD2
J gene: TRBJ2-1
V gene: TRBV2
clone size: .

CDR3 DNA: TGCAGTGCTAGAGATCGGGGGGCGGGCTCCTCCTACGAGCAGTACTTC
CDR3 protein: CSARDRGAGSSYEQYF
D gene: .
J gene: TRBJ2-7
V gene: TRBV20-1
clone size: .

CDR3 DNA: TGCGCCAGCAACTCAGACAGGGGGCGAACCTCAGATACGCAGTATTTT
CDR3 protein: CASNSDRGRTSDTQYF
D gene: TRBD1
J gene: TRBJ2-3
V gene: TRBV5-1
clone size: .

CDR3 DNA: TGCAGTGCTCCCGATCGCCACTCCTACAATGAGCAGTTCTTC
CDR3 protein: CSAPDRHSYNEQFF
D gene: .
J gene: TRBJ2-1
V gene: TRBV20-1
clone size: .

CDR3 DNA: TGTGCCAGCAGTTATTCCCAGCTCAGATACGCGTATTTT
CDR3 protein: CASSYSQLRYAYF
D gene: .
J gene: TRBJ2-3
V gene: TRBV6-2/TRBV6-3
clone size: few

CDR3 DNA: TGCAGTGCTAGAAGCAGGGTCTCCAATCAGCCCCAGCATTTT
CDR3 protein: CSARSRVSNQPQHF
D gene: .
J gene: TRBJ1-5
V gene: TRBV20-1
clone size: .

CDR3 DNA: TGCAGCGTTGAAGATCCCGCAGTTGCAGAGACCCAGTACTTC
CDR3 protein: CSVEDPAVAETQYF
D gene: .
J gene: TRBJ2-5
V gene: TRBV29-1
clone size: .

CDR3 DNA: TGCGCCAGCAGCCAAGAAACAGGGGGCATAAACATTCAGTACTTC
CDR3 protein: CASSQETGGINIQYF
D gene: TRBD1
J gene: TRBJ2-4
V gene: TRBV4-1
clone size: .

CDR3 DNA: TGTGCCAGCAGCGATGCAGGGGAGGTTATCCACGAGCAGTACTTC
CDR3 protein: CASSDAGEVIHEQYF
D gene: .
J gene: TRBJ2-7
V gene: TRBV13
clone size: .

CDR3 DNA: TGCGCCAGCAGCCGTGATAGGGGCAGGAGGAGTTATGGCTACACCTTC
CDR3 protein: CASSRDRGRRSYGYTF
D gene: .
J gene: TRBJ1-2
V gene: TRBV5-1
clone size: .

CDR3 DNA: TGTGCCGCCAGTGACCACCGAGGAGGCTACAATGAGCAGTTCTTC
CDR3 protein: CAASDHRGGYNEQFF
D gene: .
J gene: TRBJ2-1
V gene: TRBV24-1
clone size: .

CDR3 DNA: TGTGCCAGCAGCCAAGGCCTGAGGGGTTATAGCAATCAGCCCCAGCATTTT
CDR3 protein: CASSQGLRGYSNQPQHF
D gene: .
J gene: TRBJ1-5
V gene: TRBV3-1
clone size: few

CDR3 DNA: TGCAGTGCCCCGGCCCGGTCCAACACTGAAGCTTTCTTT
CDR3 protein: CSAPARSNTEAFF
D gene: .
J gene: TRBJ1-1
V gene: TRBV20-1
clone size: once

CDR3 DNA: TGCAGCTTGGGACAGCAAGAGACCCAGTACTTC
CDR3 protein: CSLGQQETQYF
D gene: TRBD1
J gene: TRBJ2-5
V gene: TRBV29-1
clone size: .

CDR3 DNA: TGTGCCAGCAGTGTGCAGATCGAGCAGTACTTC
CDR3 protein: CASSVQIEQYF
D gene: .
J gene: TRBJ2-7
V gene: TRBV2
clone size: .

CDR3 DNA: TGCAGCGTTGAAAGGGACAGCACAGATACGCAGTATTTT
CDR3 protein: CSVERDSTDTQYF
D gene: .
J gene: TRBJ2-3
V gene: TRBV29-1
clone size: .

CDR3 DNA: TGCAGTGCTAGAGATCCACGGCAGGGGAACACTGAAGCTTTCTTT
CDR3 protein: CSARDPRQGNTEAFF
D gene: .
J gene: TRBJ1-1
V gene: TRBV20-1
clone size: .

CDR3 DNA: TGTGCCAGCAGACCCTGGGACAGTTGGGAGACCCAGTACTTC
CDR3 protein: CASRPWDSWETQYF
D gene: TRBD1
J gene: TRBJ2-5
V gene: TRBV27
clone size: few

CDR3 DNA: TGTGCCAGTAGCTTAACTAGCGGGAGCGCTGAGCAGTTCTTC
CDR3 protein: CASSLTSGSAEQFF
D gene: TRBD2
J gene: TRBJ2-1
V gene: TRBV7-2
clone size: .

CDR3 DNA: TGCAGCGCCTTACTCCCGGGGGGTACGCAGTATTTT
CDR3 protein: CSALLPGGTQYF
D gene: TRBD2
J gene: TRBJ2-3
V gene: TRBV29-1
clone size: .

CDR3 DNA: TGTGCCAGCATTAGGGGGAGCGAGCAGTACTTC
CDR3 protein: CASIRGSEQYF
D gene: .
J gene: TRBJ2-7
V gene: TRBV6-2/TRBV6-3
clone size: .

CDR3 DNA: TGTGCCAGCAGTTATTCCGCTAGCGCAAACAATGAGCAGTTCTTC
CDR3 protein: CASSYSASANNEQFF
D gene: .
J gene: TRBJ2-1
V gene: TRBV6-2/TRBV6-3
clone size: few

CDR3 DNA: TGTGCCACCAGCAGACCCGGACAGGCGCTCTACAATGAGCAGTACTTC
CDR3 protein: CATSRPGQALYNEQYF
D gene: TRBD1
J gene: TRBJ2-5
V gene: TRBV15
clone size: .

CDR3 DNA: TGTGCCAGCTCAAATATAGCCTCTGGGGCCAACGTCCTGACTTTC
CDR3 protein: CASSNIASGANVLTF
D gene: .
J gene: TRBJ2-6
V gene: TRBV18
clone size: .

CDR3 DNA: TGTGCCATCAGTGAACCCTACAATGAGCAGTTCTTC
CDR3 protein: CAISEPYNEQFF
D gene: .
J gene: TRBJ2-1
V gene: TRBV10-3
clone size: .

CDR3 DNA: TGTGCCAGCAGTCCTTTAATAACAGCTCCAGAGCAGTACTTC
CDR3 protein: CASSPLITAPEQYF
D gene: .
J gene: TRBJ2-7
V gene: TRBV2
clone size: .

CDR3 DNA: TGCAGCGTCCAGGCACCGCGGGAGGGCCTGGAGAAGCAGTTCTTC
CDR3 protein: CSVQAPREGLEKQFF
D gene: TRBD2
J gene: TRBJ2-1
V gene: TRBV29-1
clone size: .

CDR3 DNA: TGCGCCAGCAGCTTGGGAGCAACTAGCACAGATACGCAGTATTTT
CDR3 protein: CASSLGATSTDTQYF
D gene: .
J gene: TRBJ2-3
V gene: TRBV5-1
clone size: .

CDR3 DNA: TGTGCTAGTGGTCTGTCGGGGGCAGGGGGCACTGAAGCTTTCTTT
CDR3 protein: CASGLSGAGGTEAFF
D gene: TRBD1
J gene: TRBJ1-1
V gene: TRBV12-5
clone size: .

CDR3 DNA: TGCAGCGCCCTGGATGCAACTAATGAAAAACTGTTTTTT
CDR3 protein: CSALDATNEKLFF
D gene: .
J gene: TRBJ1-4
V gene: TRBV29-1
clone size: few

CDR3 DNA: TGTGCCAGCAGCCCAAGGGGAGGAAGGAGCCAGCCCCAGCATTTT
CDR3 protein: CASSPRGGRSQPQHF
D gene: .
J gene: TRBJ1-5
V gene: TRBV11-2
clone size: .

CDR3 DNA: TGTGCCAGCTCCGGCGGGGGTAGCGGGAGTTACGAGCAGTACTTC
CDR3 protein: CASSGGGSGSYEQYF
D gene: TRBD2
J gene: TRBJ2-7
V gene: TRBV28
clone size: few

CDR3 DNA: TGTGCCAGCAGCGTGGGGTACCAAGAGACCCAGTACTTC
CDR3 protein: CASSVGYQETQYF
D gene: .
J gene: TRBJ2-5
V gene: TRBV9
clone size: .

CDR3 DNA: TGTGCCAGCAGTGAAGCGAGTGGGGTCCAAGACATTCAGTACTTC
CDR3 protein: CASSEASGVQDIQYF
D gene: .
J gene: TRBJ2-4
V gene: TRBV2
clone size: few

CDR3 DNA: TGTGCCATCAGTGACCCGAAGTTCTATGGCTACACCTTC
CDR3 protein: CAISDPKFYGYTF
D gene: .
J gene: TRBJ1-2
V gene: TRBV10-3
clone size: .

CDR3 DNA: TGTGCCATCAGTGGGAAAGACAGGGGGCACACTGAAGCTTTCTTT
CDR3 protein: CAISGKDRGHTEAFF
D gene: TRBD1
J gene: TRBJ1-1
V gene: TRBV10-3
clone size: .